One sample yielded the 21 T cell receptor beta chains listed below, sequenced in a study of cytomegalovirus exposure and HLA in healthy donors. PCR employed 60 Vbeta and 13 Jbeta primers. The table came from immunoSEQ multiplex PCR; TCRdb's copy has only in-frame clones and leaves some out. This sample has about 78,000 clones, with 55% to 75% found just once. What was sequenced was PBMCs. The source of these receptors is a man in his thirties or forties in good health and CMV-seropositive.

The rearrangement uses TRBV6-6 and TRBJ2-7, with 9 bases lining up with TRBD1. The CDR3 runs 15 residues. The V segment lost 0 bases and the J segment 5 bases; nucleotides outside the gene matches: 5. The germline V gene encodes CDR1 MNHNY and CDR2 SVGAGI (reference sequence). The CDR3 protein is CASSYSGQGTHEQYF. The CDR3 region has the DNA TGTGCCAGCAGTTACTCGGGACAGGGAACCCACGAGCAGTACTTC.

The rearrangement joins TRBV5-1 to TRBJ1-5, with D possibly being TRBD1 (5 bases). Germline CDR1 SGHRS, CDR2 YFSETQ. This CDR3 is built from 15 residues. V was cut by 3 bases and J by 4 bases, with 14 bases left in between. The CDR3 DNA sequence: TGCGCCAGCAGCTGGGCAGGGTCAAGGAATCAGCCCCAGCATTTT. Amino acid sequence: CASSWAGSRNQPQHF.

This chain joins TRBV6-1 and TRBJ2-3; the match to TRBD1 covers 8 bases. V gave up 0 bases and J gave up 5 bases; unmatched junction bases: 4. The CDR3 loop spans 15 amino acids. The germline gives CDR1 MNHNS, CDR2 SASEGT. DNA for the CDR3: TGTGCCAGCAGTGAAGCGAACAGGGGGATAGATACGCAGTATTTT. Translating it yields CASSEANRGIDTQYF.

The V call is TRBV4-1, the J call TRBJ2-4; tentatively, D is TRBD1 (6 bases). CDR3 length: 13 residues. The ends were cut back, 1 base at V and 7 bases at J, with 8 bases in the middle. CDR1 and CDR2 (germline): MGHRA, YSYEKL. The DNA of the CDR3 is TGCGCCAGCAGCCAAGGAAGGGGGAACATTCAGTACTTC. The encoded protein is CASSQGRGNIQYF.

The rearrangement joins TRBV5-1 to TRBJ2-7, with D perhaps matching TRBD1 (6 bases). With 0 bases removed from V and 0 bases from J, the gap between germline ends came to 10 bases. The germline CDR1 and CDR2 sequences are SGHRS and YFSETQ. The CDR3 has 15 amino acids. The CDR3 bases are TGCGCCAGCAGCTTGGAGACAGGATTCTCCTACGAGCAGTACTTC. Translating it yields CASSLETGFSYEQYF.

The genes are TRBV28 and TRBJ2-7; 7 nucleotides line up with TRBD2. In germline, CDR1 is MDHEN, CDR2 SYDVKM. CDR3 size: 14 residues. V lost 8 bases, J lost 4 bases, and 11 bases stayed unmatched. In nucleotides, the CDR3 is TGTGCCAGCCCCCCCGGGGGGAGCTCTTACGAGCAGTACTTC. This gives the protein CASPPGGSSYEQYF.

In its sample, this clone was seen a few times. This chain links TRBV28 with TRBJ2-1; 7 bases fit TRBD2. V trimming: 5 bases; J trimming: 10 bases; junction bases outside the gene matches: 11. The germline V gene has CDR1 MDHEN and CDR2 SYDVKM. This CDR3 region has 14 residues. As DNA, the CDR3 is TGTGCCAGCAGTATACACCAGGCCGGGGGGGAGCAGTTCTTC. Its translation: CASSIHQAGGEQFF.

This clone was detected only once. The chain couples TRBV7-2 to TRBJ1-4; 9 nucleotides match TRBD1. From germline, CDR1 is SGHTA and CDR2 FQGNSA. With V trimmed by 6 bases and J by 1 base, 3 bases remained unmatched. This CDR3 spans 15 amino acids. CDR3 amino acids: CASSLDRGTNEKLFF. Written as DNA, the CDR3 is TGTGCCAGCAGTTTGGACAGGGGAACTAATGAAAAACTGTTTTTT. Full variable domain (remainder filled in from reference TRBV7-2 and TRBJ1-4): GAGVSQSPSNKVTEKGKDVELRCDPISGHTALYWYRQSLGQGLEFLIYFQGNSAPDKSGLPSDRFSAERTGGSVSTLTIQRTQQEDSAVYLCASSLDRGTNEKLFFGSGTQLSVL.

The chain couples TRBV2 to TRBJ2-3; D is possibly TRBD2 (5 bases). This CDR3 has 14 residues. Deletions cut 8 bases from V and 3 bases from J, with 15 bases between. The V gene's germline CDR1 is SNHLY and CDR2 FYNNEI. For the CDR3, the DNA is TGTGCCAGCTTGGAAGCATCGGGGACAGATACGCAGTATTTT. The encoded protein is CASLEASGTDTQYF.

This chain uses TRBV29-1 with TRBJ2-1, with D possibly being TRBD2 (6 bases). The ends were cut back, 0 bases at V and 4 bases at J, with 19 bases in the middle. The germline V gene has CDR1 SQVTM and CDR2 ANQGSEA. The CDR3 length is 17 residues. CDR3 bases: TGCAGCGTTGAAGAAGGGAGGCTATCCAGCATGTACAATGAGCAGTTCTTC. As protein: CSVEEGRLSSMYNEQFF.

This CDR3 reads CASSIAVRGNQPQHF. Here the CDR3 DNA reads TGTGCCAGTAGTATAGCGGTCAGGGGAAATCAGCCCCAGCATTTT. This chain connects TRBV19 to TRBJ1-5; possible D gene TRBD1, 6 bases. Germline V gene lookup returns CDR1 LNHDA and CDR2 SQIVND (reference sequence). The CDR3 runs to 15 residues. Trimming pared 1 base from V and 4 bases from J, leaving 11 bases between.

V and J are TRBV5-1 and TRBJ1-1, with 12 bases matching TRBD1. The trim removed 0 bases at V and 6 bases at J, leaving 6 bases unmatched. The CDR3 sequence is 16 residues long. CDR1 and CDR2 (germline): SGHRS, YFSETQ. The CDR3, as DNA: TGCGCCAGCAGCTTGGAGGGACAGGGGGCGAGGGCTGAAGCTTTCTTT. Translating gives CASSLEGQGARAEAFF. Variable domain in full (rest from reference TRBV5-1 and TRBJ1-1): KAGVTQTPRYLIKTRGQQVTLSCSPISGHRSVSWYQQTPGQGLQFLFEYFSETQRNKGNFPGRFSGRQFSNSRSEMNVSTLELGDSALYLCASSLEGQGARAEAFFGQGTRLTVV.

CDR3 protein: CASSFVPGYEQYF. The CDR3, as DNA: TGTGCCAGCAGCTTTGTACCGGGCTACGAGCAGTACTTC. The chain couples TRBV5-5 to TRBJ2-7, with unresolved D. From germline, CDR1 is SGHKS and CDR2 YYEKEE (reference sequence). V was clipped by 2 bases and J by 3 bases, with 9 bases between them. The CDR3 sequence is 13 residues long.

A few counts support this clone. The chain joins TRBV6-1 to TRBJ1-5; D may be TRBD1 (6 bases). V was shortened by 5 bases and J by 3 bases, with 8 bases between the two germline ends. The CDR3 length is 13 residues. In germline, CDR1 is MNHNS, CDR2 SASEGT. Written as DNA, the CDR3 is TGTGCCAGCAGTCGGGACAACAATCAGCCCCAGCATTTT. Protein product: CASSRDNNQPQHF.

In nucleotides, the CDR3 is TGTGCCAGCAGCTCTAGAGGAGAGAACTACGAGCAGTACTTC. Its protein product is CASSSRGENYEQYF. The V and J genes are TRBV9 and TRBJ2-7; D unclear. Germline V gene data show CDR1 as SGDLS and CDR2 as YYNGEE. V was pared by 4 bases and J by 3 bases, with 14 bases between. The CDR3 covers 14 residues.

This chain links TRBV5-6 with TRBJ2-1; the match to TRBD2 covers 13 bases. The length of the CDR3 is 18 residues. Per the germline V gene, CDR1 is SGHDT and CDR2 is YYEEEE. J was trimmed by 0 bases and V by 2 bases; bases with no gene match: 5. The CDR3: CASSFRTSGGSSYNEQFF. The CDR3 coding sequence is TGTGCCAGCAGCTTCAGGACTAGCGGGGGATCCTCCTACAATGAGCAGTTCTTC.

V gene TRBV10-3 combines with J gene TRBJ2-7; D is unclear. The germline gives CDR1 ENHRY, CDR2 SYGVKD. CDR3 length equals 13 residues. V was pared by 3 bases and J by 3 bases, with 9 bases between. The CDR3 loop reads CAISESLDYEQYF. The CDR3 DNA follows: TGTGCCATCAGTGAATCTCTAGACTACGAGCAGTACTTC.

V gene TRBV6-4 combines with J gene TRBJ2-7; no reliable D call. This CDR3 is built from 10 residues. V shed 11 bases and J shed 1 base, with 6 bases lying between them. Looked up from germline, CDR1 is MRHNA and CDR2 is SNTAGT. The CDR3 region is CAVQSYEQYF. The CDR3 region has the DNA TGTGCCGTCCAGTCCTACGAGCAGTACTTC.

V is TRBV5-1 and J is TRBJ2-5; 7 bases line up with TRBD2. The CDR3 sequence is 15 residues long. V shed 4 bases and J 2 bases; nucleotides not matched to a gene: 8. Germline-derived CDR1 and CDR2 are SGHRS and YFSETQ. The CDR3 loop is CASSPGQRGQETQYF. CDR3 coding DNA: TGCGCCAGCAGCCCTGGCCAGCGGGGTCAAGAGACCCAGTACTTC.

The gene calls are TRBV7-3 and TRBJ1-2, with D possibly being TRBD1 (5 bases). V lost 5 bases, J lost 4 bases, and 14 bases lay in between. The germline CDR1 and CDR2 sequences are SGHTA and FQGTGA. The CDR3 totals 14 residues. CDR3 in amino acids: CASSPRPGSYGYTF. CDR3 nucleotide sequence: TGTGCCAGCAGCCCTCGTCCAGGGTCCTATGGCTACACCTTC.

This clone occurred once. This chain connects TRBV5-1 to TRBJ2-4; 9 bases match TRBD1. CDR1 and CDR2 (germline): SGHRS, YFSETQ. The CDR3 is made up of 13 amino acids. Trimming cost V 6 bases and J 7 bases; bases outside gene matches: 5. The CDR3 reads CASTPGQGNIQYF. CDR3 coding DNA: TGCGCCAGCACACCGGGACAGGGCAACATTCAGTACTTC.